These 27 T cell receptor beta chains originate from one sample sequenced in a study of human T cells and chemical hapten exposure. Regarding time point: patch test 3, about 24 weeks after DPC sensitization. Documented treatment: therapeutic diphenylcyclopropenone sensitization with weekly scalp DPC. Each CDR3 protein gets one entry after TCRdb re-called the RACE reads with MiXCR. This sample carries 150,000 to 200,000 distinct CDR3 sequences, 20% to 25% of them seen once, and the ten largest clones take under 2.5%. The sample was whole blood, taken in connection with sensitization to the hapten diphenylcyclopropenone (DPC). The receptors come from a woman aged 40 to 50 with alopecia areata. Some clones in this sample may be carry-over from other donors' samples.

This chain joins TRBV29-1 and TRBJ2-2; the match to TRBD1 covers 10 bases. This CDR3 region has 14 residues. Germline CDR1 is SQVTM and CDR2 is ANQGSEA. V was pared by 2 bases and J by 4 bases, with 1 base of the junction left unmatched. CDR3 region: CSVERDRGTGELFF. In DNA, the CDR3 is TGCAGCGTTGAACGGGACAGGGGCACCGGGGAGCTGTTTTTT.

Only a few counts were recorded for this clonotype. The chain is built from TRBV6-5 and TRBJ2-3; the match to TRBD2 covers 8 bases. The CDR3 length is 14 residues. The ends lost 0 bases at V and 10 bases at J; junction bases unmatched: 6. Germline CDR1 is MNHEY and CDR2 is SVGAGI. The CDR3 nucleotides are TGTGCCAGCAGTTACTCGTCTAGCGGGCGGGCGCAGTATTTT. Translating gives CASSYSSSGRAQYF.

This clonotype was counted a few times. The CDR3, as DNA: TGTGCCAGCAGTTTACCGGACAGCCCCTACGAGCAGTACTTC. This encodes CASSLPDSPYEQYF. The rearrangement uses TRBV28 and TRBJ2-7; TRBD1 might be the D (6 bases). Germline CDR1 is MDHEN and CDR2 is SYDVKM. V was pared by 2 bases and J by 2 bases, with 10 bases between. This CDR3 contains 14 residues.

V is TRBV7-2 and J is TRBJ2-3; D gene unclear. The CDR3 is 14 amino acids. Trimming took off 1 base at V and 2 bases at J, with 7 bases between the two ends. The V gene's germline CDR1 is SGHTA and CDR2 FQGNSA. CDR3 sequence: CASSLGFHTDTQYF. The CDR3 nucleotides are TGTGCCAGCAGCTTAGGCTTCCACACAGATACGCAGTATTTT.

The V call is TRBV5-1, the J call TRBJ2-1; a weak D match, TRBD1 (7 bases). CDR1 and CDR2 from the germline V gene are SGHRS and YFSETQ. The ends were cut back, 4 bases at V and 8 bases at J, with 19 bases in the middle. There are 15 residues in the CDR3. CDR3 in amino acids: CASSPPTGTDYEQFF. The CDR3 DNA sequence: TGCGCCAGCAGCCCACCGACAGGGACTGACTATGAGCAGTTCTTC.

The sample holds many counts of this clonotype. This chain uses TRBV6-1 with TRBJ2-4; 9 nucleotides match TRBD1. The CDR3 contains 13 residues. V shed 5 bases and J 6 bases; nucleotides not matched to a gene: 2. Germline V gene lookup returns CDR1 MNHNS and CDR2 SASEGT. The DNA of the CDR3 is TGTGCCAGCAGTACAGGGGGCATAAACATTCAGTACTTC. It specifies CASSTGGINIQYF.

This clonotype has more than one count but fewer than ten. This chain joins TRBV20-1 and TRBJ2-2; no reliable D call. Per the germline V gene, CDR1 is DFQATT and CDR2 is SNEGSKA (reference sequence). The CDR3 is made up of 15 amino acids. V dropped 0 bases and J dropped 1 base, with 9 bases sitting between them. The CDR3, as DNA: TGCAGTGCTAGAGATAGAACAGAGAACACCGGGGAGCTGTTTTTT. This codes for CSARDRTENTGELFF.

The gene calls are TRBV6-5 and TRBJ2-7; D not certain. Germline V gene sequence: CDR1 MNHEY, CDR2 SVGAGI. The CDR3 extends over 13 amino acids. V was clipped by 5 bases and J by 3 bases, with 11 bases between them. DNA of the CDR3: TGTGCCAGCAGTCGGACCTCCCTCTACGAGCAGTACTTC. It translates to CASSRTSLYEQYF.

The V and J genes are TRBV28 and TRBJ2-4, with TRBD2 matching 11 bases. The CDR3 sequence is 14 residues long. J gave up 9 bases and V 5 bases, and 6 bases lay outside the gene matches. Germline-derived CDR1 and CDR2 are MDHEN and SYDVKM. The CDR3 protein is CASSRTSGGGIQYF. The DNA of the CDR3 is TGTGCCAGCAGTAGAACTAGCGGGGGTGGCATTCAGTACTTC.

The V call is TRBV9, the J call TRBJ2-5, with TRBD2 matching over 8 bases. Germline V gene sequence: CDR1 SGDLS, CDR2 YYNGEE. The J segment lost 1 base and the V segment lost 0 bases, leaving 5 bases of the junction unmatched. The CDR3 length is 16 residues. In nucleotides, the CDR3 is TGTGCCAGCAGCGTAGGCTTTACTAGCGGCCAAGAGACCCAGTACTTC. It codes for CASSVGFTSGQETQYF.

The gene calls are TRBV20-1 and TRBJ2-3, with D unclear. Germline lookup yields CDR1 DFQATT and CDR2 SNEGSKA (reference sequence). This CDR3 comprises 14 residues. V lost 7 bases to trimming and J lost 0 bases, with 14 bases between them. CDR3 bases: TGCAGTGAAAGGACGCCGCCTAGCACAGATACGCAGTATTTT. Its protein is CSERTPPSTDTQYF.

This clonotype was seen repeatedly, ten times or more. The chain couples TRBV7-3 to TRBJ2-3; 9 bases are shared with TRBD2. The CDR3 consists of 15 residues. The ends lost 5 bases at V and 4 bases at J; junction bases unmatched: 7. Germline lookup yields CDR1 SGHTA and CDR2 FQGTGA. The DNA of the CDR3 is TGTGCCAGCAGCCTGCGACTAGCGGCCCCAGATACGCAGTATTTT. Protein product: CASSLRLAAPDTQYF.

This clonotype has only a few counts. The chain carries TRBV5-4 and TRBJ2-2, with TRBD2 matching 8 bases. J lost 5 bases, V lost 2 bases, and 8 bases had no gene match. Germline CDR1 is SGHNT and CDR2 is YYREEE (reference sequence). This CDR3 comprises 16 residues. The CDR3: CASSLDSGIRTGELFF. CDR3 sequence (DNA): TGTGCCAGCAGCTTAGATAGCGGGATACGAACCGGGGAGCTGTTTTTT.

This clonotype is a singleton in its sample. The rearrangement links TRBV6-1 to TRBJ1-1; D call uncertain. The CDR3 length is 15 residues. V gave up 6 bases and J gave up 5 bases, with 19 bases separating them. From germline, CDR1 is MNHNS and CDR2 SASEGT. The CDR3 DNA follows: TGTGCCAGCAGGAAGTCCGGGCAGGAGTCAACTGAAGCTTTCTTT. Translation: CASRKSGQESTEAFF.

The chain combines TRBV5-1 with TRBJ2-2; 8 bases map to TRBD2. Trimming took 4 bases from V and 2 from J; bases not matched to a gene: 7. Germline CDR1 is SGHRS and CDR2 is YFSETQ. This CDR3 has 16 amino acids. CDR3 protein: CASSLTTSANTGELFF. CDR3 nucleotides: TGCGCCAGCAGCCTTACGACTAGCGCTAACACCGGGGAGCTGTTTTTT.

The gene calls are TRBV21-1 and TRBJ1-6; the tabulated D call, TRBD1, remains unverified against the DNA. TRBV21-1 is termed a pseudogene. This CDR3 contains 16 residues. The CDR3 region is CASRKNFRESDSPLHF. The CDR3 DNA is TGTGCCAGCAGAAAGAATTTCAGGGAGAGTGATTCACCCCTCCACTTT.

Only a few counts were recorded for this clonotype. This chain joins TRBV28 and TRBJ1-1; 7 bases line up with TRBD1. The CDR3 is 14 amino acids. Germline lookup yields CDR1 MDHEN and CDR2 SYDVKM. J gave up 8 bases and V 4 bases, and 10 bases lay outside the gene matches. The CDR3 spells CASSSHRGTYEAFF. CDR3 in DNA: TGTGCCAGCAGTTCCCACAGGGGAACATACGAAGCTTTCTTT.

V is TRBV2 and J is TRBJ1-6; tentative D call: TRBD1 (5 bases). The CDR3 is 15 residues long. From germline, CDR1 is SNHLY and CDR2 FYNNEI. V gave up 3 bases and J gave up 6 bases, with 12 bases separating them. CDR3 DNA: TGTGCCAGCAGTGAGGGGACGTGGGGTAATTCACCCCTCCACTTT. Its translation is CASSEGTWGNSPLHF.

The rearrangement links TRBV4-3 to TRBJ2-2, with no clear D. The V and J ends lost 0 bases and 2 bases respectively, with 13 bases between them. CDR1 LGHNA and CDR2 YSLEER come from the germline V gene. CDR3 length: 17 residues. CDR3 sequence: CASSQDSSSTNTGELFF. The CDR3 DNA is TGCGCCAGCAGCCAAGATAGTAGTTCGACCAACACCGGGGAGCTGTTTTTT.

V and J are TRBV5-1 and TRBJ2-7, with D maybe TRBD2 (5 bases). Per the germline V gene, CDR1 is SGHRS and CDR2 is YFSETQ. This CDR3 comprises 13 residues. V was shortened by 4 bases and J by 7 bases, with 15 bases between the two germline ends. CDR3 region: CASSLPSRVEQYF. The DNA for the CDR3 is TGCGCCAGCAGCCTCCCCTCGCGGGTTGAGCAGTACTTC.

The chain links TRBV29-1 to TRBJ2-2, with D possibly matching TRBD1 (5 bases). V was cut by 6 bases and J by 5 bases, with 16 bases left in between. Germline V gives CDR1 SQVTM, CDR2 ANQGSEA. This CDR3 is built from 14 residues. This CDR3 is CSVLTTAATGELFF. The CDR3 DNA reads TGCAGCGTCCTGACGACAGCCGCGACCGGGGAGCTGTTTTTT.

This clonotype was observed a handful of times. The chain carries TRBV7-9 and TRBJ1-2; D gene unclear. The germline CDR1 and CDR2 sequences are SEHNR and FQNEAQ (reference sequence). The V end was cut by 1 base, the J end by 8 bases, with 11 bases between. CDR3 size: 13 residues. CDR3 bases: TGTGCCAGCAGCTTAGAAGGTGGACGCGGCTACACCTTC. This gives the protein CASSLEGGRGYTF.

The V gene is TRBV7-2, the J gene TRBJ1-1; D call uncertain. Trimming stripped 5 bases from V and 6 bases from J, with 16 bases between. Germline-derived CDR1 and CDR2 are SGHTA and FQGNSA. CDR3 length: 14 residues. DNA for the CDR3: TGTGCCAGCAGCCTCCCCGGAATAGGAGCTGAAGCTTTCTTT. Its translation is CASSLPGIGAEAFF.

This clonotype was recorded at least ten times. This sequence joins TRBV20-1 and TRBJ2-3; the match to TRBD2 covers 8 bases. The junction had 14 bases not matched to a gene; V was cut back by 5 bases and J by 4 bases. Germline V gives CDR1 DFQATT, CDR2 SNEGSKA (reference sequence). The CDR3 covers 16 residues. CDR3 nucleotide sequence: TGCAGTGCTGGACCACTAGCGGCGATTACCTCAGATACGCAGTATTTT. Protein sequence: CSAGPLAAITSDTQYF.

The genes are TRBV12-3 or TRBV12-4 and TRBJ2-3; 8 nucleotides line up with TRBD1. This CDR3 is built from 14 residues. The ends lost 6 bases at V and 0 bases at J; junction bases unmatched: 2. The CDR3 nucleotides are TGTGCCAGCAGGACAGGGGCGAGCACAGATACGCAGTATTTT. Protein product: CASRTGASTDTQYF.

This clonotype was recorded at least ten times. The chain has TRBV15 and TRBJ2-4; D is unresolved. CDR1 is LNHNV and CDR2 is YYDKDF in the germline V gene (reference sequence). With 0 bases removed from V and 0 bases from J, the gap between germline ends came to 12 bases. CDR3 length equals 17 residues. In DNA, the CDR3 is TGTGCCACCAGCAGAGATGCCAGCGAAGTAGCCAAAAACATTCAGTACTTC. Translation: CATSRDASEVAKNIQYF.

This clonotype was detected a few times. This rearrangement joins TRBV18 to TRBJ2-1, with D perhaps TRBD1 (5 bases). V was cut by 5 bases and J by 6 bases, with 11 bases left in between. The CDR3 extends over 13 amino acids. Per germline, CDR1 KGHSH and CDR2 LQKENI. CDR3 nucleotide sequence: TGTGCCAGCTCAAAAGGGGCATTCAATGAGCAGTTCTTC. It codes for CASSKGAFNEQFF.